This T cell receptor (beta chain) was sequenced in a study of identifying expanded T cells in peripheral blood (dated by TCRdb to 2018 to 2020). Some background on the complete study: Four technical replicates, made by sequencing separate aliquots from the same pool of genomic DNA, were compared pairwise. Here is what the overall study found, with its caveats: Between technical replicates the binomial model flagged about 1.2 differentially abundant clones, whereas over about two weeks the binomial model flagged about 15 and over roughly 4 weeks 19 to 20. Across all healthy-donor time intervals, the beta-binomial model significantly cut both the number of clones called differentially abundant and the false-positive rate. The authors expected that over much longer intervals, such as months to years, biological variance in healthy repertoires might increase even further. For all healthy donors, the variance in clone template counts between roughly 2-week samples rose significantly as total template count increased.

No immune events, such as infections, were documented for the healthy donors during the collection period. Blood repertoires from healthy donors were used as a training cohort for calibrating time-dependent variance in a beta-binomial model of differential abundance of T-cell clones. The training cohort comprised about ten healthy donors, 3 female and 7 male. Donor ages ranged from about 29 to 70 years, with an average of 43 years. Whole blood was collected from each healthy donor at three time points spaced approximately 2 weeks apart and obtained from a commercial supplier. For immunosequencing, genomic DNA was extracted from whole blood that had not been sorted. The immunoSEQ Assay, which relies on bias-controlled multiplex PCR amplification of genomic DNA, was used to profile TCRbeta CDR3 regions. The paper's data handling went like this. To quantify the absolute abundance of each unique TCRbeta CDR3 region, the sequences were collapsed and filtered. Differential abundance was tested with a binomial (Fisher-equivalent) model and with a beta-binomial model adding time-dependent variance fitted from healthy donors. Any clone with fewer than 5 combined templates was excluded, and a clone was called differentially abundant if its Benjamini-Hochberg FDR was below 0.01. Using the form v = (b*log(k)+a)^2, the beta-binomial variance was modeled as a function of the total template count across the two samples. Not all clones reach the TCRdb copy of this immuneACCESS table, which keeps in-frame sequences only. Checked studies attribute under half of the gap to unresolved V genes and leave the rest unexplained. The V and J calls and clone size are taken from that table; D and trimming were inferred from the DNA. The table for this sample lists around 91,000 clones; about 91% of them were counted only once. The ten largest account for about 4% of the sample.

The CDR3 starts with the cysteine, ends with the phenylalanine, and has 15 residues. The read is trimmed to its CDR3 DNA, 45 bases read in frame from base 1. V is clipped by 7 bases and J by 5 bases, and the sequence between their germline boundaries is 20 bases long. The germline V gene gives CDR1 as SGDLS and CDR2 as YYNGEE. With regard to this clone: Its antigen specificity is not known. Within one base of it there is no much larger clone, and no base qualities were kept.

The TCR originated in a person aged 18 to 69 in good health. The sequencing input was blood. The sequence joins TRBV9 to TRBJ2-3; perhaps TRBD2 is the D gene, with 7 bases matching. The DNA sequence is TGTGCCAGCTGCTCAACCCCGGGGGGCAGAGATACGCAGTATTTT. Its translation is CASCSTPGGRDTQYF.